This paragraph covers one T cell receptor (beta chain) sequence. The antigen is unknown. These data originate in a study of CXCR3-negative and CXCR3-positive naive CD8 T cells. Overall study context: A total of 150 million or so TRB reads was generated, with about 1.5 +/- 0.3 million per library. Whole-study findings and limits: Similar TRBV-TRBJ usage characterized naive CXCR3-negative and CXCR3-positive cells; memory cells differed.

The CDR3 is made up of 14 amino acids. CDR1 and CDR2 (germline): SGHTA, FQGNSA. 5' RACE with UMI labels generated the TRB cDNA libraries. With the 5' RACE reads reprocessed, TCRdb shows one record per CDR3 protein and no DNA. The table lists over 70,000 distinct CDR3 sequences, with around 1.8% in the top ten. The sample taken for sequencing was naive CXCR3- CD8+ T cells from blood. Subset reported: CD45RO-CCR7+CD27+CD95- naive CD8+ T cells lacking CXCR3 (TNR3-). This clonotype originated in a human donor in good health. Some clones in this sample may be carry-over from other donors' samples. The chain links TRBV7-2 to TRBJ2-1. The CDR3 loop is CASSLFRTRYEQFF.